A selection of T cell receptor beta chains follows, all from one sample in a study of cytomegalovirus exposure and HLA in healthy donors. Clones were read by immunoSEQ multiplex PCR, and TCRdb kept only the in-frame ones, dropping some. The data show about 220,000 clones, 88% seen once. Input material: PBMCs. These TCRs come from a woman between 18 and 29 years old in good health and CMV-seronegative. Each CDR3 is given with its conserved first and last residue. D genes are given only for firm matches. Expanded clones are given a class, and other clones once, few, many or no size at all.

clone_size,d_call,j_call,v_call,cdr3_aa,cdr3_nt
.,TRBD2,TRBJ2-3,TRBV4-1,CASRLAGSTDTQYF,TGCGCCAGCAGACTAGCGGGGAGCACAGATACGCAGTATTTT
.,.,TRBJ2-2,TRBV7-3,CASSLTWAGVSTGELFF,TGTGCCAGCAGCCTCACGTGGGCAGGGGTTAGCACCGGGGAGCTGTTTTTT
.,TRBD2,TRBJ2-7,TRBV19,CASSIVGLSGRPSYEQYF,TGTGCCAGTAGTATAGTGGGCTTAAGCGGGAGGCCGTCCTACGAGCAGTACTTC
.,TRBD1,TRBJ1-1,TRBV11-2,CASSLRQGGTEAFF,TGTGCCAGCAGCTTAAGACAGGGAGGCACTGAAGCTTTCTTT
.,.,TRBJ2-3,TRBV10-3,CAISEWSSSSTDTQYF,TGTGCCATCAGTGAATGGTCTAGCTCTAGCACAGATACGCAGTATTTT
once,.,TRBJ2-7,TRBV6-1,CASASESSYEQYF,TGTGCCAGCGCTAGCGAGAGCTCCTACGAGCAGTACTTC
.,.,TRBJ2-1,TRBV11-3,CASSSYADEQFF,TGTGCCAGCAGCTCCTACGCCGATGAGCAGTTCTTC
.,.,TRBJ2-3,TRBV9,CASSVQGVDTDTQYF,TGTGCCAGCAGCGTACAAGGGGTCGACACAGATACGCAGTATTTT
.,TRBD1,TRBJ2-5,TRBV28,CASSFMGQGKTQYF,TGTGCCAGCAGTTTCATGGGACAGGGAAAGACCCAGTACTTC
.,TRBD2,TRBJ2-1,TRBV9,CASSDLAGGITEQFF,TGTGCCAGCAGCGACCTAGCGGGAGGTATTACTGAGCAGTTCTTC
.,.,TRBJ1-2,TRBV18,CASSPHPDGRSYTF,TGTGCCAGCTCACCACACCCTGATGGGAGAAGCTACACCTTC
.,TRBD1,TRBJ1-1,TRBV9,CASSAAGTGNTEAFF,TGTGCCAGCAGCGCCGCCGGGACAGGGAACACTGAAGCTTTCTTT
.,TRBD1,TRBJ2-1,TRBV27,CASSLRTGSNEQFF,TGTGCCAGCAGTTTAAGGACAGGGAGTAATGAGCAGTTCTTC
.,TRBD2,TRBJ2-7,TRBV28,CATGLAGPYEQYF,TGTGCCACCGGACTAGCGGGACCATACGAGCAGTACTTC
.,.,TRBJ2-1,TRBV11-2,CASSPVKRVEVTGQFF,TGTGCCAGCAGCCCCGTGAAGCGGGTGGAAGTTACAGGGCAGTTCTTC
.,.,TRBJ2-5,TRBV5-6,CASTSNMAVMQETQYF,TGTGCCAGCACCTCGAATATGGCAGTTATGCAAGAGACCCAGTACTTC
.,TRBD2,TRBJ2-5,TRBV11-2,CASSARERGETQYF,TGTGCCAGCAGCGCCAGGGAGCGGGGGGAGACCCAGTACTTC
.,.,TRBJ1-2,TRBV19,CASSPGGVYGYTF,TGTGCCAGTAGTCCTGGGGGGGTCTATGGCTACACCTTC
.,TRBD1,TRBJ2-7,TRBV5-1,CASSRGDRSPGEQYF,TGCGCCAGCAGCCGTGGGGACAGGTCGCCGGGCGAGCAGTACTTC
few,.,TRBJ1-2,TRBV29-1,CSARDTSSYTF,TGCAGCGCTCGGGACACCTCGAGCTACACCTTC
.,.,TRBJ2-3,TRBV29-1,CSVDSSHGSTDTQYF,TGCAGCGTTGATTCGTCTCACGGTTCAACAGATACGCAGTATTTT
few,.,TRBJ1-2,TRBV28,CASRGAYGYTF,TGTGCCAGTCGTGGGGCCTATGGCTACACCTTC
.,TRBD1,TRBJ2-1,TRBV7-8,CASSQGQGVYNEQFF,TGTGCCAGCAGCCAGGGACAGGGGGTCTACAATGAGCAGTTCTTC
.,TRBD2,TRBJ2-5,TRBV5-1,CASSTGLAGTQETQYF,TGCGCCAGCAGCACGGGACTAGCGGGAACACAAGAGACCCAGTACTTC
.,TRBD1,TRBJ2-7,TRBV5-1,CASSLGQGAVNEQYF,TGCGCCAGCAGCTTAGGACAGGGGGCTGTGAACGAGCAGTACTTC
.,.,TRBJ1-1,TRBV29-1,CSVIIDVTEAFF,TGCAGCGTTATTATAGATGTCACTGAAGCTTTCTTT
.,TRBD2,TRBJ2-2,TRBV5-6,CASSLSGRITGELFF,TGTGCCAGCAGCCTAAGCGGGAGGATCACCGGGGAGCTGTTTTTT
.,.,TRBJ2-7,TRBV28,CASSQPSDSYEQYF,TGTGCCAGCAGCCAGCCTAGCGACTCCTACGAGCAGTACTTC
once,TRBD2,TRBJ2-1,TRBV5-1,CASRSGLGVGEQFF,TGCGCCAGCAGGTCGGGACTAGGGGTTGGGGAGCAGTTCTTC
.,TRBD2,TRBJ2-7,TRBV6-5,CASSPRLAGGHEQYF,TGTGCCAGCAGTCCTCGACTAGCGGGAGGCCACGAGCAGTACTTC
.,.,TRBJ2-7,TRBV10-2,CASRVGEDYEQYF,TGCGCCAGCAGAGTGGGGGAGGACTACGAGCAGTACTTC
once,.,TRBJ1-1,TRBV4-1,CASSQDLTDFEAFF,TGCGCCAGCAGCCAAGATCTCACAGATTTTGAAGCTTTCTTT
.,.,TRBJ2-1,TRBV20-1,CSRGSLNEQFF,TGCAGTAGGGGGAGCTTGAATGAGCAGTTCTTC
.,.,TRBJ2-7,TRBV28,CAIDSVYPIPVSYEQYF,TGTGCCATCGACTCAGTATATCCGATCCCCGTGAGCTACGAGCAGTACTTC
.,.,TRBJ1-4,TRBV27,CASSLSGAEKLFF,TGTGCCAGCAGTTTATCGGGGGCTGAAAAACTGTTTTTT
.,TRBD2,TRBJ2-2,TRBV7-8,CASSSGLLNTGELFF,TGTGCCAGCAGCTCGGGACTACTGAACACCGGGGAGCTGTTTTTT
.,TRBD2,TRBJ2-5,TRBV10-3,CAISELAGGEETQYF,TGTGCCATCAGTGAGTTAGCCGGGGGGGAAGAGACCCAGTACTTC
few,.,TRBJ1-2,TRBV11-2,CASSSRVGYTF,TGTGCCAGCAGCTCTCGGGTAGGCTACACCTTC
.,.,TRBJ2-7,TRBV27,CASSLGGSYPYEQYF,TGTGCCAGCAGTTTAGGGGGGTCATACCCCTACGAGCAGTACTTC
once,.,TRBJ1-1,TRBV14,CASSQPGQTNTEAFF,TGTGCCAGCAGCCAACCGGGACAAACGAACACTGAAGCTTTCTTT